This passage covers 25 T cell receptor beta chains from one sample sequenced in a study of blood T cells in healthy people across ages. Next came a second PCR, run for about 6 to 12 cycles, which used a sample-barcoded 5' primer along with a J-beta primer mix. TCRdb reprocessed the 5' RACE reads with MiXCR, giving one entry per CDR3 protein. The sample carries 2 million or so distinct CDR3 sequences, about 50% recorded once. The sample consisted of blood. The receptors originated from a woman in her forties in good health.

This clonotype was counted between two and nine times. The rearrangement uses TRBV4-1 and TRBJ2-4; 11 positions agree with TRBD1. CDR3 length equals 16 residues. With V trimmed by 1 base and J by 7 bases, 6 bases remained unmatched. Germline V gene data show CDR1 as MGHRA and CDR2 as YSYEKL. The CDR3 sequence: CASSQGHRDRGNIQYF. For the CDR3, the DNA is TGCGCCAGCAGCCAAGGGCACCGGGACAGGGGGAACATTCAGTACTTC.

In this sample, this clonotype turned up a few times. The germline gene is not matched at one end of the junction; a read error may be the cause. This chain links TRBV6-2 or TRBV6-3 with TRBJ2-3, with D hard to call. The CDR3 is 13 amino acids. Germline V CDR1 and CDR2: MNHEY, SVGEGT. The CDR3 sequence: CASRDGSTDTQYF. In DNA form, the CDR3 reads TGCGCCAGCAGAGACGGATCCACAGATACGCAGTATTTT.

This chain's CDR3 is CASTPAPLREQYF. As DNA, the CDR3 is TGTGCCAGCACGCCAGCCCCCCTACGGGAGCAGTACTTC. This chain uses TRBV11-2 with TRBJ2-7; no reliable D call. Germline V CDR1 and CDR2: SGHAT, FQNNGV. The V end was cut by 7 bases, the J end by 7 bases, with 17 bases between. The CDR3 spans 13 residues.

This chain uses TRBV5-1 with TRBJ2-4; 15 nucleotides line up with TRBD2. The J call may be in error: the DNA end matches TRBJ2-7 better. This CDR3 spans 16 amino acids. CDR1 and CDR2 (germline): SGHRS, YFSETQ. The CDR3 region is CASSLGLAGGPFEQYF. The CDR3 DNA reads TGCGCCAGCAGCCTCGGACTAGCGGGGGGGCCCTTCGAGCAGTACTTC.

This clonotype was recorded a few times. This chain links TRBV6-6 with TRBJ2-4; 8 bases fit TRBD1. The CDR3 has 13 residues. Germline CDR1 and CDR2: MNHNY and SVGAGI (reference sequence). J lost 10 bases, V lost 4 bases, and 6 bases had no gene match. CDR3 region: CASSLDRASIQYF. CDR3 DNA sequence: TGTGCCAGCAGTTTGGACAGGGCTTCGATTCAGTACTTC.

V gene TRBV7-3 combines with J gene TRBJ2-2; perhaps TRBD2 as D (6 bases). Germline values: CDR1 SGHTA, CDR2 FQGTGA. V dropped 6 bases and J dropped 3 bases, with 11 bases sitting between them. This CDR3 has 14 residues. CDR3 amino acids: CASSQTSYTGELFF. CDR3 DNA: TGTGCCAGCAGTCAGACTAGTTACACCGGGGAGCTGTTTTTT. The full variable domain, with the rest looked up from reference TRBV7-3 and TRBJ2-2, is GAGVSQTPSNKVTEKGKYVELRCDPISGHTALYWYRQSLGQGPEFLIYFQGTGAADDSGLPNDRFFAVRPEGSVSTLKIQRTERGDSAVYLCASSQTSYTGELFFGEGSRLTVL.

The chain joins TRBV5-1 to TRBJ1-4, with 7 bases fitting TRBD1. The length of the CDR3 is 16 residues. Per germline, CDR1 SGHRS and CDR2 YFSETQ. V was pared by 4 bases and J by 0 bases, with 6 bases of the junction left unmatched. CDR3 sequence (DNA): TGCGCCAGCAGCGTGGGACAGTACTCAACTAATGAAAAACTGTTTTTT. Encoded protein: CASSVGQYSTNEKLFF.

On this clonotype itself: A junction end diverges from the germline sequence, so it may reflect a read error. The chain couples TRBV5-6 to TRBJ2-1; 8 nucleotides match TRBD1. This CDR3 region has 14 residues. Germline V gene data show CDR1 as SGHDT and CDR2 as YYEEEE. DNA for the CDR3: TGTGTCAGCAGCTTGGTGACAGGGGACAATGAGCAGTTCTTC. It is translated as CVSSLVTGDNEQFF. The full variable domain, completed using reference TRBV5-6 and TRBJ2-1, is DAGVTQSPTHLIKTRGQQVTLRCSPKSGHDTVSWYQQALGQGPQFIFQYYEEEERQRGNFPDRFSGHQFPNYSSELNVNALLLGDSALYLCVSSLVTGDNEQFFGPGTRLTVL.

This clonotype showed up just once. The V call is TRBV5-1, the J call TRBJ1-2; D remains ambiguous. Per germline, CDR1 SGHRS and CDR2 YFSETQ. Trimming removed 2 bases from V and 2 bases from J, with 7 bases in between. The CDR3 runs 13 residues. CDR3 nucleotide sequence: TGCGCCAGCAGCTTTGTCAGCAACTATGGCTACACCTTC. Its translation: CASSFVSNYGYTF.

The CDR3 reads CSAATGGTDTQYF. In nucleotides, the CDR3 is TGCAGTGCCGCAACAGGTGGCACAGATACGCAGTATTTT. The rearrangement links TRBV20-1 to TRBJ2-3, with D tentatively TRBD1 (5 bases). Between the trimmed V and J ends, which lost 6 bases and 1 base, there was a span of 11 bases. The CDR3 spans 13 residues. The germline V gene has CDR1 DFQATT and CDR2 SNEGSKA (reference sequence).

The chain is built from TRBV28 and TRBJ2-1; no clear D. V lost 3 bases, J lost 0 bases, and 12 bases lay in between. CDR1 and CDR2 (germline): MDHEN, SYDVKM. CDR3 size: 16 residues. As DNA, the CDR3 is TGTGCCAGCAGTTTTAGCCAGATCCCCTCCTACAATGAGCAGTTCTTC. Encoded protein: CASSFSQIPSYNEQFF.

This clonotype was counted between two and nine times. V gene TRBV29-1 combines with J gene TRBJ2-7; 8 bases are a match to TRBD1. V lost 7 bases and J lost 4; bases outside the gene matches: 9. Germline V lookup: CDR1 SQVTM, CDR2 ANQGSEA. There are 13 residues in the CDR3. CDR3 sequence: CSASGTGDYEQYF. CDR3 nucleotides: TGCAGCGCCTCCGGGACAGGAGATTACGAGCAGTACTTC.

This rearrangement joins TRBV6-2 or TRBV6-3 to TRBJ2-7; unclear D gene. The CDR3 has 14 residues. The V gene lost 2 bases and the J gene lost 2 bases, with 10 bases spanning the gap. The V gene's germline CDR1 is MNHEY and CDR2 SVGEGT. CDR3 loop: CASSYTQITYEQYF. The CDR3 DNA reads TGTGCCAGCAGTTACACGCAGATTACCTACGAGCAGTACTTC.

The rearrangement uses TRBV6-1 and TRBJ1-2; a possible D gene is TRBD1 (6 bases). CDR1 and CDR2 (germline): MNHNS, SASEGT. V lost 2 bases to trimming and J lost 1 base, with 8 bases between them. The CDR3 sequence is 14 residues long. CDR3 loop: CASSEQGNNYGYTF. The CDR3 nucleotides read TGTGCCAGCAGTGAACAGGGGAATAACTATGGCTACACCTTC.

V gene TRBV5-1 combines with J gene TRBJ2-4, with a possible D match to TRBD1 (6 bases). V was trimmed by 0 bases and J by 13 bases, leaving 17 bases between them. Germline CDR1 reads SGHRS; CDR2 reads YFSETQ. The CDR3 is 14 residues long. In DNA form, the CDR3 reads TGCGCCAGCAGCTTGGACACGGAGACAGGACGACAGTACTTC. It translates to CASSLDTETGRQYF.

The CDR3 coding sequence is TGCGCCAGCAGCGGTGGGGGGGCCAAGTACTTC. This gives the protein CASSGGGAKYF. The rearrangement joins TRBV5-1 to TRBJ2-7; D is perhaps TRBD2 (7 bases). The CDR3 length is 11 residues. Looked up from germline, CDR1 is SGHRS and CDR2 is YFSETQ. The ends were cut back, 4 bases at V and 11 bases at J, with 13 bases in the middle.

This chain uses TRBV29-1 with TRBJ2-1; 8 bases are a match to TRBD1. CDR1 is SQVTM and CDR2 is ANQGSEA in the germline V gene. This CDR3 has 15 amino acids. V lost 3 bases, J lost 0 bases, and 4 bases stayed unmatched. The CDR3 DNA sequence: TGCAGCGTTGATTCCACAGGGGGCTCCTACAATGAGCAGTTCTTC. Protein product: CSVDSTGGSYNEQFF.

This clonotype was detected once. V gene TRBV6-5 combines with J gene TRBJ2-2; D uncertain. The germline V gene encodes CDR1 MNHEY and CDR2 SVGAGI. Trimming stripped 2 bases from V and 7 bases from J, with 8 bases between. This CDR3 contains 13 residues. The CDR3 DNA is TGTGCCAGCAGTTACATGGTTAACGGGGAGCTGTTTTTT. This encodes CASSYMVNGELFF.

This clonotype was counted a single time. This chain joins TRBV6-2 or TRBV6-3 and TRBJ2-3; the match to TRBD1 covers 9 bases. With V trimmed by 0 bases and J by 6 bases, 7 bases remained unmatched. CDR3 length: 16 residues. From germline, CDR1 is MNHEY and CDR2 SVGEGT. CDR3 sequence (DNA): TGTGCCAGCAGTTACTCGAAGGGACAGGGTTCGGATACGCAGTATTTT. This codes for CASSYSKGQGSDTQYF.

The chain has TRBV6-6 and TRBJ1-1, with TRBD1 matching 8 bases. This CDR3 has 12 amino acids. With V trimmed by 9 bases and J by 6 bases, 6 bases remained unmatched. The germline V gene has CDR1 MNHNY and CDR2 SVGAGI (reference sequence). The CDR3 loop is CASRRGQAEAFF. DNA for the CDR3: TGTGCCAGTCGCAGGGGGCAGGCTGAAGCTTTCTTT.

This sequence joins TRBV6-1 and TRBJ2-3, with a weak D call TRBD2 (5 bases). Trimming stripped 7 bases from V and 0 bases from J, with 11 bases between. The CDR3 totals 14 residues. CDR1 and CDR2 from the germline V gene are MNHNS and SASEGT. The CDR3 DNA reads as TGTGCCAGCACCCGAGACTATAGCACAGATACGCAGTATTTT. Protein sequence: CASTRDYSTDTQYF.

The chain is built from TRBV6-1 and TRBJ2-4; a weak D match, TRBD2 (6 bases). The V end lost 10 bases, the J end lost 1 base, and 20 bases lay between the germline ends. This CDR3 contains 16 residues. Per germline, CDR1 MNHNS and CDR2 SASEGT. The CDR3 loop is CATRGLTGRAKNIQYF. In DNA, the CDR3 is TGTGCCACCCGGGGACTTACGGGGAGGGCCAAAAACATTCAGTACTTC.

The table lists this clonotype with a few counts. A junction end diverges from the germline sequence, so it may reflect a read error. V and J are TRBV29-1 and TRBJ2-3, with TRBD2 matching 9 bases. The CDR3 is made up of 16 amino acids. CDR1 is SQVTM, CDR2 ANQGSEA, per germline. CDR3 coding DNA: TGCAGCGTCCCCGGACGTAGCGGGGGCCCCACAGGTACGCAGTATTTT. Translating gives CSVPGRSGGPTGTQYF.

The chain is built from TRBV28 and TRBJ2-1; perhaps D is TRBD1 or TRBD2 (5 bases each). Germline loops: CDR1 MDHEN, CDR2 SYDVKM. Trimming shortened V by 4 bases and J by 13 bases, and 20 bases separated the two germline ends. The CDR3 extends over 14 amino acids. The CDR3 sequence is CASSSLRGSETQFF. Here the CDR3 DNA reads TGTGCCAGCAGTTCCCTCCGGGGCTCTGAGACCCAGTTCTTC.

Regarding this clonotype: One end of the junction varies from germline; a read error may be responsible. The chain carries TRBV5-1 and TRBJ2-1, with 7 bases that match TRBD1. The CDR3 has 15 amino acids. The germline CDR1 and CDR2 sequences are SGHRS and YFSETQ. CDR3 region: CASSPGTVAYNVQFF. The DNA of the CDR3 is TGCGCCAGCAGCCCAGGGACAGTAGCCTACAATGTGCAGTTCTTC.